This is a list of T cell receptor beta chains from one sample in a study of blood T cells in healthy people across ages. MiXCR, applied by TCRdb to the 5' RACE reads, yields one record per CDR3 protein. The sample has 600,000 or so distinct CDR3 sequences, more than 20% seen once. The sequenced sample consisted of blood. These TCRs come from a man in his 70s in good health. Each CDR3 is given with its conserved first and last residue. The order of the fields is D gene, CDR3 length, J gene, V gene, CDR3 protein. A D gene is named only where the DNA matches it firmly.

D gene: NA; CDR3 length: 15; J gene: TRBJ2-3; V gene: TRBV7-3; CDR3 protein: CASSLNGRDTDTQYF
D gene: NA; CDR3 length: 12; J gene: TRBJ1-4; V gene: TRBV20-1; CDR3 protein: CSVGMSNEKLFF
D gene: NA; CDR3 length: 13; J gene: TRBJ2-2; V gene: TRBV18; CDR3 protein: CAQSRLDTGELFF
D gene: TRBD2; CDR3 length: 15; J gene: TRBJ2-4; V gene: TRBV6-1; CDR3 protein: CANSKREDTKNIQYF
D gene: TRBD1; CDR3 length: 17; J gene: TRBJ2-2; V gene: TRBV9; CDR3 protein: CASSAETGTGNTGELFF
D gene: NA; CDR3 length: 12; J gene: TRBJ1-4; V gene: TRBV29-1; CDR3 protein: CSVGTSGEKLFF
D gene: TRBD2; CDR3 length: 16; J gene: NA; V gene: TRBV28; CDR3 protein: CASSSNGLAGVDEQFF
D gene: TRBD1; CDR3 length: 16; J gene: TRBJ2-2; V gene: TRBV20-1; CDR3 protein: CSARAPGTVDTGELFF
D gene: NA; CDR3 length: 19; J gene: TRBJ2-4; V gene: TRBV28; CDR3 protein: CASSLDPAEIHPTKNIQSF
D gene: TRBD1; CDR3 length: 15; J gene: TRBJ1-1; V gene: TRBV5-1; CDR3 protein: CASSLQGDSITEAFF
D gene: NA; CDR3 length: 15; J gene: TRBJ2-3; V gene: TRBV24-1; CDR3 protein: CATSDPLSREATQYF
D gene: TRBD2; CDR3 length: 16; J gene: TRBJ2-1; V gene: TRBV7-9; CDR3 protein: CASSLCPGTNSNEQFF
D gene: NA; CDR3 length: 14; J gene: TRBJ2-7; V gene: TRBV5-1; CDR3 protein: CASSLEGRHYEQYF
D gene: NA; CDR3 length: 17; J gene: NA; V gene: TRBV7-6; CDR3 protein: CASSLASGSKQVYEQYF
D gene: NA; CDR3 length: 15; J gene: TRBJ2-7; V gene: TRBV6-2/TRBV6-3; CDR3 protein: CASSYGGSSSYEQYF
D gene: NA; CDR3 length: 16; J gene: TRBJ2-1; V gene: TRBV5-1; CDR3 protein: CASSLATESSYNEQFF
D gene: TRBD2; CDR3 length: 17; J gene: TRBJ2-4; V gene: TRBV20-1; CDR3 protein: CSASPGGSPLAKNIQYF
D gene: NA; CDR3 length: 12; J gene: TRBJ1-3; V gene: TRBV28; CDR3 protein: CASSSSGNTMYF
D gene: TRBD2; CDR3 length: 19; J gene: TRBJ2-6; V gene: TRBV20-1; CDR3 protein: CSARGRRTSGPSGANVLTF
D gene: NA; CDR3 length: 13; J gene: TRBJ1-1; V gene: TRBV28; CDR3 protein: CASSAGGVTEAFF
D gene: TRBD2; CDR3 length: 18; J gene: TRBJ2-1; V gene: TRBV5-6; CDR3 protein: CASSLYTSGASSYNEKFF
D gene: NA; CDR3 length: 12; J gene: TRBJ2-3; V gene: TRBV5-1; CDR3 protein: CASNEGTDTQYF
D gene: NA; CDR3 length: 12; J gene: TRBJ1-1; V gene: TRBV7-9; CDR3 protein: CASSARVSEAFF
D gene: NA; CDR3 length: 16; J gene: TRBJ2-1; V gene: TRBV9; CDR3 protein: CASSVGGTEPYNEQFF
D gene: NA; CDR3 length: 16; J gene: TRBJ2-4; V gene: TRBV6-1; CDR3 protein: CASSGRQDIAKNIQYF
D gene: NA; CDR3 length: 14; J gene: NA; V gene: TRBV20-1; CDR3 protein: CSARDQAGNREQYF
D gene: NA; CDR3 length: 14; J gene: TRBJ2-4; V gene: TRBV7-2; CDR3 protein: CASTFSVAKNIQYF
D gene: NA; CDR3 length: 13; J gene: TRBJ1-1; V gene: TRBV7-9; CDR3 protein: CASSTRGEAEAFF
D gene: NA; CDR3 length: 16; J gene: TRBJ2-1; V gene: TRBV3-1; CDR3 protein: CASSQDPISSYNEQFF
D gene: TRBD1; CDR3 length: 15; J gene: TRBJ1-4; V gene: TRBV25-1; CDR3 protein: CASSGWDRGSEKLFF
D gene: TRBD1; CDR3 length: 13; J gene: TRBJ2-5; V gene: TRBV7-2; CDR3 protein: CATGTGGLYGQYF
D gene: NA; CDR3 length: 11; J gene: TRBJ2-7; V gene: TRBV29-1; CDR3 protein: CSVAVAYEQYF
D gene: TRBD2; CDR3 length: 16; J gene: TRBJ2-7; V gene: TRBV20-1; CDR3 protein: CSARPKLREGPIEQYF
D gene: TRBD2; CDR3 length: 15; J gene: TRBJ2-4; V gene: TRBV20-1; CDR3 protein: CSARGASGSTNIQYF
D gene: TRBD1; CDR3 length: 13; J gene: TRBJ2-5; V gene: TRBV7-3; CDR3 protein: CASSLTDRGEQYF
D gene: NA; CDR3 length: 13; J gene: TRBJ2-7; V gene: TRBV6-6; CDR3 protein: CASSDPGLDEQYF
D gene: NA; CDR3 length: 17; J gene: TRBJ2-5; V gene: TRBV5-8; CDR3 protein: CASSLPAPATWQETQYF
D gene: NA; CDR3 length: 14; J gene: TRBJ1-2; V gene: TRBV5-5; CDR3 protein: CASSFGLSNYGYAF
D gene: TRBD2; CDR3 length: 15; J gene: TRBJ2-5; V gene: TRBV6-2/TRBV6-3; CDR3 protein: CASSMIRDYSETQYF
D gene: NA; CDR3 length: 12; J gene: TRBJ2-7; V gene: TRBV19; CDR3 protein: CASSTNREVQYF